This TCR beta chain was sequenced for a study of cytomegalovirus exposure and HLA in healthy donors. In the PCR, 60 Vbeta and 13 Jbeta primers were used. The repertoire was sequenced with immunoSEQ multiplex PCR; TCRdb's copy has only in-frame clones and lacks some. This sample carries around 150,000 clones, approximately 78% of them seen once, and the ten largest clones take about 1.5%. Study-wide results and caveats: TRBV6-2, TRBV6-3 and some other V segments were unresolvable in 87-base-pair reads.

Germline V gives CDR1 KGHSH, CDR2 LQKENI. This CDR3 is built from 15 residues. Unmatched junction bases numbered 9, after V lost 5 bases and J lost 6 bases. This clone was counted once. Its antigen is not known. The source is a male donor in good health and CMV-seronegative. Sequencing input: PBMCs. The V call is TRBV18, the J call TRBJ1-1, with 10 bases identical to TRBD1. The CDR3 DNA follows: TGTGCCAGCTCATCCCTAGGACAGGGGGAGGCTGAAGCTTTCTTT. Its protein is CASSSLGQGEAEAFF.